A single sample gave rise to the 7 T cell receptor beta chains below, sequenced in a study of graft-versus-host responses after intestinal transplantation. Repertoires were generated with immunoSEQ multiplex PCR, while TCRdb's copy carries only in-frame clones and drops some. The sample includes 75,000 to 100,000 clones, 80% to 85% seen only once; the top ten take about 18%. Their antigens are not known. The input for sequencing was unstimulated CD8+ T cells sorted from spleen or lymph node cells, taken before intestinal transplant. The source of these receptors is a human donor who received an intestinal transplant.

This chain joins TRBV19 and TRBJ2-7; D not certain. The germline V gene encodes CDR1 LNHDA and CDR2 SQIVND (reference sequence). The CDR3 is 11 residues long. The germline V and J ends were trimmed by 3 bases and 4 bases, with 4 bases remaining between them. CDR3 region: CASSMGYEQYF. CDR3 DNA: TGTGCCAGTAGTATGGGGTACGAGCAGTACTTC.

Points on this clone: One end of the junction fails to match germline, which may point to a read error. This chain connects TRBV20-1 to TRBJ2-7; no clear D. In germline, CDR1 is DFQATT, CDR2 SNEGSKA (reference sequence). This CDR3 is 10 amino acids long. Written as DNA, the CDR3 is TGCAGTGCTGGAGAATACGAGCAGTACTTC. Residues: CSAGEYEQYF.

The V gene is TRBV29-1, the J gene TRBJ2-7; D is perhaps TRBD1 (6 bases). Trimming removed 8 bases from V and 0 bases from J, with 14 bases in between. CDR3 size: 13 residues. Germline CDR1 and CDR2: SQVTM and ANQGSEA. The CDR3 region has the DNA TGCAGCTACATTGACAGGAGCTCCTACGAGCAGTACTTC. Translation: CSYIDRSSYEQYF.

The rearrangement joins TRBV19 to TRBJ1-4; 7 bases agree with TRBD1. V lost 5 bases to trimming and J lost 7 bases; unmatched junction nucleotides: 7. The CDR3 covers 14 residues. Germline CDR1 and CDR2: LNHDA and SQIVND (reference sequence). The CDR3 DNA reads as TGTGCCAGTAGTCGCGGGACAGAGGGTGAAAAACTGTTTTTT. Protein: CASSRGTEGEKLFF.

J is TRBJ1-4 and V is TRBV10-1; a weak D match, TRBD1 (6 bases). The CDR3 runs 13 residues. V was clipped by 9 bases and J by 8 bases, with 16 bases between them. Germline-derived CDR1 and CDR2 are WNHNN and SYGVQD (reference sequence). The DNA for the CDR3 is TGCGCCAGTTCCGACAGGCTTAAGGAAAAACTGTTTTTT. This codes for CASSDRLKEKLFF.

The chain links TRBV10-3 to TRBJ2-7; D tentatively reads TRBD1 or TRBD2 (6 bases each). Germline CDR1 ENHRY, CDR2 SYGVKD. V was cut by 8 bases and J by 3 bases, with 11 bases left in between. The CDR3 contains 12 residues. The CDR3 region is CAIGGGIYEQYF. In nucleotides, the CDR3 is TGTGCCATCGGAGGGGGGATCTACGAGCAGTACTTC.

This clone was recorded a few times. The chain recombines TRBV11-2 with TRBJ2-5; 9 nucleotides line up with TRBD1. The DNA end is more similar to TRBJ2-7, so the J call may be wrong. This CDR3 has 14 residues. CDR1 is SGHAT and CDR2 is FQNNGV in the germline V gene. The CDR3, as DNA: TGTGCCAGCAGCCACCGGGACAGGGCAAACGAGCAGTACTTC. Protein product: CASSHRDRANEQYF.